This T cell receptor beta chain is from a study of technical replicates of blood from a handful of donors. Sequencing used immunoSEQ multiplex PCR; TCRdb keeps in-frame clones, though not all of them. Counted here are 68,000 or so clones, almost 95% occurring once; the ten biggest clones make up 0.3% to 0.4%. The sample was T cells isolated from PBMCs. The TCR originated in a human donor in good health.

As DNA, the CDR3 is TGCGCCAGCAGCTTGGCCAGGAATGAGCAGTTCTTC. It translates to CASSLARNEQFF. This chain links TRBV5-1 with TRBJ2-1; no clear D. The germline V gene encodes CDR1 SGHRS and CDR2 YFSETQ. Deletions cut 0 bases from V and 7 bases from J, with 5 bases between. The CDR3 totals 12 residues.